The 2 T cell receptor beta chains below were found in one sample sequenced in a study of spatial heterogeneity in lung cancer. Each CDR3 protein is one row after TCRdb ran MiXCR on the 5' RACE reads. The data show some 83,000 distinct CDR3 sequences, approximately 21% seen once. The time point: sample taken at primary tumor resection. Unsorted tumor, nontumor lung tissue or cryopreserved PBMC supplied the whole RNA. Sequenced material: PBMCs, taken at surgery. These TCRs come from a male donor with early-stage non-small cell lung cancer.

The chain joins TRBV28 to TRBJ2-7, with 7 nucleotides matching TRBD1. This CDR3 is built from 13 residues. After removal of 4 bases from V and 4 bases from J, the junction contained 4 bases not matched to a gene. Per germline, CDR1 MDHEN and CDR2 SYDVKM. CDR3 residues: CASSWDSPYEQYF. CDR3 DNA sequence: TGTGCCAGCAGTTGGGACAGCCCGTACGAGCAGTACTTC.

A few counts support this clonotype. The chain recombines TRBV10-3 with TRBJ2-2; 8 nucleotides line up with TRBD1. V was clipped by 7 bases and J by 6 bases; unmatched bases: 7. The CDR3 totals 14 residues. Germline V CDR1 and CDR2: ENHRY, SYGVKD. As DNA, the CDR3 is TGTGCCATCACCGAGACAGGGGACGCCGGGGAGCTGTTTTTT. As protein: CAITETGDAGELFF.